These 2 T cell receptor beta chains share one sample of origin, sequenced in a study of blood T cell repertoires in COVID-19. Repertoires were generated with immunoSEQ multiplex PCR, while TCRdb's copy carries only in-frame clones and drops some. Of around 150,000 clones listed, over 80% are singletons. Sequenced: PBMCs or T cells enriched from blood (not recorded which). The receptors come from an older woman who had recovered from COVID-19.

This chain's CDR3 is CASSPPGTGYHGYTF. The CDR3 DNA is TGCGCCAGCAGCCCGCCCGGGACAGGGTACCATGGCTACACCTTC. J is TRBJ1-2 and V is TRBV5-1, with 9 bases identical to TRBD1. CDR1 is SGHRS, CDR2 YFSETQ, per germline. Trimming cost V 4 bases and J 6 bases; bases outside gene matches: 10. This CDR3 region has 15 residues.

The chain is built from TRBV4-1 and TRBJ1-5, with D perhaps matching TRBD1 (6 bases). Per germline, CDR1 MGHRA and CDR2 YSYEKL. CDR3 size: 15 residues. The germline V and J ends were trimmed by 4 bases and 3 bases, with 13 bases remaining between them. This CDR3 is CASSPRQANNQPQHF. The CDR3 coding sequence is TGCGCCAGCAGCCCGAGACAGGCCAACAATCAGCCCCAGCATTTT.